These 28 T cell receptor beta chains were all obtained from the same sample, sequenced in a study of T cells in Graves' hyperthyroidism and ophthalmopathy (dated by TCRdb to about 2019). The protocol used for the library was multiplex PCR. Instrument used: Illumina HiSeq 2000. The TCR beta CDR3 regions were amplified from the RNA transcripts. The first round of RT-PCR for the TCR CDR3 was performed with the HTBI primer set and the Qiagen OneStep RT-PCR kit. TCRdb reworked the public reads: Q25 trimming with fastp, MiXCR clone assembly, productive beta chains retained. Identical CDR3 protein sequences are pooled into one entry, listed with their most common genes and DNA. The sample profile shows almost 600,000 distinct CDR3 sequences; around 13% of them were found once. Less than 6% of the sample is in the top ten clones. Material: blood. The receptors here all came from a woman in her 30s with Graves' hyperthyroidism that later progressed to Graves' ophthalmopathy.

The table lists this clonotype with many counts. At one end, the junction sequence differs from germline, possibly due to a read error. The chain combines TRBV28 with TRBJ2-1, with D uncertain. In germline, CDR1 is MDHEN, CDR2 SYDVKM. This CDR3 comprises 17 residues. The CDR3 spells CASLYGRTLFSNNEQFF. The DNA of the CDR3 is TGTGCCAGCCTTTACGGCAGGACCCTATTCTCCAACAATGAGCAGTTCTTC.

This clonotype has ten or more counts. The chain employs TRBV29-1 and TRBJ1-2; possibly TRBD1 for D (6 bases). V was pared by 8 bases and J by 6 bases, with 16 bases between. This CDR3 contains 12 residues. Germline assignment: CDR1 SQVTM and CDR2 ANQGSEA. CDR3 residues: CSTYRDSDGYTF. DNA for the CDR3: TGCAGCACCTACAGGGATTCGGATGGCTACACCTTC.

This clonotype was seen ten or more times. The chain combines TRBV20-1 with TRBJ2-5, with TRBD2 as a possible D gene (6 bases). CDR1 DFQATT and CDR2 SNEGSKA come from the germline V gene (reference sequence). Trimming shortened V by 4 bases and J by 5 bases, and 14 bases separated the two germline ends. CDR3 length: 13 residues. CDR3 region: CSATKREVETQYF. The CDR3 DNA reads TGCAGTGCTACCAAAAGGGAGGTGGAGACCCAGTACTTC.

The chain carries TRBV11-3 and TRBJ1-1; unclear D gene. Trimming left V 7 bases short and J 1 base short, with 19 bases between. The CDR3 is 16 residues long. CDR1 is SGHNT, CDR2 YENEEA, per germline. CDR3 amino acids: CASTPWAGYGNTEAFF. The CDR3 DNA sequence: TGTGCCAGCACCCCCTGGGCGGGATACGGGAACACTGAAGCTTTCTTT.

This clonotype came up many times. The chain uses TRBV30 and TRBJ1-5; D is unresolved. Germline V gene data show CDR1 as GTSNPN and CDR2 as SVGIG (reference sequence). The CDR3 covers 16 residues. V lost 0 bases, J lost 5 bases, and 17 bases lay in between. CDR3 amino acids: CAWSVRGGRGYQPQHF. The DNA of the CDR3 is TGTGCCTGGAGTGTACGCGGAGGACGGGGTTATCAGCCCCAGCATTTT. The full variable domain, in which reference TRBV30 and TRBJ1-5 provide the parts outside the CDR3, is SQTIHQWPATLVQPVGSPLSLECTVEGTSNPNLYWYRQAAGRGLQLLFYSVGIGQISSEVPQNLSASRPQDRQFILSSKKLLLSDSGFYLCAWSVRGGRGYQPQHFGDGTRLSIL.

The CDR3 region is CASSYRGRSRSDTQYF. The DNA of the CDR3 is TGTGCCAGCAGTTACAGGGGGAGGAGTCGGTCCGATACGCAGTATTTT. The rearrangement joins TRBV6-2 or TRBV6-3 to TRBJ2-3; D tentatively fits TRBD1 or TRBD2 (6 bases each). Germline CDR1 is MNHEY and CDR2 is SVGEGT. Trimming stripped 2 bases from V and 6 bases from J, with 18 bases between. The CDR3 covers 16 residues.

There are a few counts of this clonotype. J is TRBJ2-1 and V is TRBV7-6; TRBD2 might be the D (5 bases). V lost 2 bases and J lost 6, with 14 bases in between. The CDR3 length is 15 residues. CDR1 and CDR2 from the germline V gene are SGHVS and FNYEAQ. The CDR3 DNA sequence: TGTGCCAGCAGCTTATTGGCCCTAGCCGGCAATGAGCAGTTCTTC. This gives the protein CASSLLALAGNEQFF.

This clonotype was picked up a small number of times. The chain links TRBV20-1 to TRBJ2-2; the match to TRBD2 covers 11 bases. Trimming at V came to 1 base and at J to 6 bases, leaving 13 bases not matched to a gene. Germline CDR1 is DFQATT and CDR2 is SNEGSKA (reference sequence). The CDR3 is 18 amino acids. CDR3 DNA sequence: TGCAGTGCTAGAGCCCCCTTGGTTAGCGGGAGGGCCGCCGGGGAGCTGTTTTTT. This gives the protein CSARAPLVSGRAAGELFF.

This clonotype came up a few times. This sequence may be a read error, since a much larger clone differs from it by one base. The V gene is TRBV6-5, the J gene TRBJ2-2, with 7 bases matching TRBD2. Germline V gene data show CDR1 as MNHEY and CDR2 as SVGAGI. Trimming took 2 bases from V and 6 from J; bases not matched to a gene: 9. The CDR3 extends over 16 amino acids. CDR3 in DNA: TGTGCCAGCAGTTACGGCGGGAGCGTGGGAGCCGGGGAGCTGTTTTTT. As protein: CASSYGGSVGAGELFF.

There are many counts of this clonotype. This chain uses TRBV9 with TRBJ1-4; D is undetermined. Germline V gene sequence: CDR1 SGDLS, CDR2 YYNGEE. The V end lost 4 bases, the J end lost 1 base, and 11 bases lay between the germline ends. There are 15 residues in the CDR3. The CDR3 DNA is TGTGCCAGCAGCCCGAGGTGGGGAACTAATGAAAAACTGTTTTTT. Its protein product is CASSPRWGTNEKLFF.

This clonotype was seen many times. The V and J genes are TRBV2 and TRBJ2-1; 7 bases match TRBD2. With V trimmed by 1 base and J by 2 bases, 5 bases remained unmatched. Germline V lookup: CDR1 SNHLY, CDR2 FYNNEI. CDR3 length equals 16 residues. CDR3 residues: CASSEVWGRAYNEQFF. The CDR3 DNA follows: TGTGCCAGCAGTGAAGTGTGGGGGAGGGCCTACAATGAGCAGTTCTTC. Full variable domain (remainder filled in from reference TRBV2 and TRBJ2-1): EPEVTQTPSHQVTQMGQEVILRCVPISNHLYFYWYRQILGQKVEFLVSFYNNEISEKSEIFDDQFSVERPDGSNFTLKIRSTKLEDSAMYFCASSEVWGRAYNEQFFGPGTRLTVL.

This clonotype has a count of ten or more. The CDR3 region is CASSLSRGEGEKLFF. The CDR3 region has the DNA TGTGCCAGCAGTCTCTCCAGGGGAGAGGGTGAAAAACTGTTTTTT. The chain recombines TRBV27 with TRBJ1-4; possibly TRBD1 for D (6 bases). The CDR3 spans 15 residues. V was pared by 5 bases and J by 7 bases, with 17 bases between. Per the germline V gene, CDR1 is MNHEY and CDR2 is SMNVEV (reference sequence).

The chain recombines TRBV11-3 with TRBJ1-1, with D unclear. V was pared by 3 bases and J by 3 bases, with 8 bases between. CDR3 length: 13 amino acids. Germline CDR1 is SGHNT and CDR2 is YENEEA. DNA for the CDR3: TGTGCCAGCAGCTTGGCCGTGGACACTGAAGCTTTCTTT. The encoded protein is CASSLAVDTEAFF.

The table lists this clonotype with many counts. The V gene is TRBV2, the J gene TRBJ1-1; D ambiguous. Deletions cut 2 bases from V and 2 bases from J, with 6 bases between. This CDR3 comprises 13 residues. Germline values: CDR1 SNHLY, CDR2 FYNNEI. The CDR3 coding sequence is TGTGCCAGCAGTGAATACACCAACACTGAAGCTTTCTTT. This codes for CASSEYTNTEAFF.

This clonotype was seen a few times. The V gene is TRBV19, the J gene TRBJ1-2; D perhaps matches TRBD1 (5 bases). The V gene lost 5 bases and the J gene lost 2 bases, with 24 bases spanning the gap. This CDR3 comprises 18 residues. The germline V gene has CDR1 LNHDA and CDR2 SQIVND (reference sequence). The DNA of the CDR3 is TGTGCCAGTAGTGGTCCTTTTGACAGCTATGTCAGAAACTATGGCTACACCTTC. Encoded protein: CASSGPFDSYVRNYGYTF. Variable domain in full (rest from reference TRBV19 and TRBJ1-2): DGGITQSPKYLFRKEGQNVTLSCEQNLNHDAMYWYRQDPGQGLRLIYYSQIVNDFQKGDIAEGYSVSREKKESFPLTVTSAQKNPTAFYLCASSGPFDSYVRNYGYTFGSGTRLTVV.

This clonotype was counted ten times or more. The chain links TRBV10-2 to TRBJ2-3; D possibly corresponds to TRBD2 (6 bases). V was clipped by 3 bases and J by 2 bases, with 21 bases between them. Germline V gives CDR1 WSHSY, CDR2 SAAADI. The CDR3 spans 18 residues. The CDR3 spells CASSDPAEYGTFTDTQYF. CDR3 in DNA: TGCGCCAGCAGTGACCCCGCGGAGTACGGGACTTTCACAGATACGCAGTATTTT.

The CDR3 sequence: CASSQVGAGTSPEKLFF. The CDR3 DNA reads TGCGCCAGCAGCCAAGTGGGAGCAGGGACCAGCCCCGAAAAACTGTTTTTT. The rearrangement links TRBV4-1 to TRBJ1-4, with D possibly matching TRBD1 (5 bases). CDR3 length: 17 residues. V lost 1 base to trimming and J lost 8 bases, with 20 bases between them. Per the germline V gene, CDR1 is MGHRA and CDR2 is YSYEKL.

The sample holds many counts of this clonotype. DNA of the CDR3: TGTGCCAGCAGTTACAGGTCCGATGGGGGGAATGAGCAGTTCTTC. Amino acid sequence: CASSYRSDGGNEQFF. The chain couples TRBV6-2 or TRBV6-3 to TRBJ2-1; possible D gene TRBD2, 6 bases. The CDR3 has 15 residues. Trimming cost V 2 bases and J 7 bases, with 15 bases left between them. CDR1 and CDR2 (germline): MNHEY, SVGEGT.

This clonotype was counted once. The rearrangement joins TRBV20-1 to TRBJ2-3, with D tentatively TRBD2 (6 bases). Between the trimmed V and J ends, which lost 3 bases and 4 bases, there was a span of 14 bases. This CDR3 is 14 amino acids long. Germline V gene lookup returns CDR1 DFQATT and CDR2 SNEGSKA (reference sequence). CDR3 amino acids: CSASSGRIPDTQYF. CDR3 bases: TGCAGTGCTAGCTCGGGGAGGATCCCAGATACGCAGTATTTT.

As DNA, the CDR3 is TGTGCCAGCAGGAGAACACAGGGGGCGAAGACTAACTATGGCTACACCTTC. Its translation is CASRRTQGAKTNYGYTF. The chain combines TRBV5-5 with TRBJ1-2, with TRBD1 matching over 9 bases. CDR1 and CDR2 from the germline V gene are SGHKS and YYEKEE (reference sequence). The CDR3 has 17 amino acids. V lost 5 bases to trimming and J lost 0 bases; unmatched junction nucleotides: 11.

The sample holds a few counts of this clonotype. The gene calls are TRBV6-5 and TRBJ2-2; 9 bases fit TRBD1. J lost 0 bases, V lost 1 base, and 9 bases had no gene match. This CDR3 is 19 amino acids long. CDR1 and CDR2 from the germline V gene are MNHEY and SVGAGI. The CDR3 DNA is TGTGCCAGCAGTTACTTGCCGGGACAGGGAGCGGCGAACACCGGGGAGCTGTTTTTT. Translated, it gives CASSYLPGQGAANTGELFF.

In this sample, this clonotype turned up many times. Because the CDR3's place on the DNA is in doubt, the DNA is left out and the CDR3 is given as listed by TCRdb. V usage is TRBV11-2 and J usage is TRBJ2-5; the D segment call TRBD2 is taken from the table without a DNA check. Germline lookup yields CDR1 SGHAT and CDR2 FQNNGV. The CDR3 length is 13 residues, termini included. This chain's CDR3 is CASSLVGGGAKYF.

This clonotype was seen ten or more times. The chain combines TRBV4-1 with TRBJ2-7; D gene unclear. The CDR3 runs 18 residues. Deletions cut 2 bases from V and 2 bases from J, with 22 bases between. CDR1 and CDR2 from the germline V gene are MGHRA and YSYEKL. The CDR3 sequence: CASSQSPSGDTVTYEQYF. The CDR3 nucleotides read TGCGCCAGCAGCCAATCCCCCTCCGGAGATACCGTTACCTACGAGCAGTACTTC.

This clonotype was counted many times. This chain links TRBV19 with TRBJ1-5; a weak D match, TRBD1 (6 bases). The CDR3 is made up of 13 amino acids. Deletions cut 11 bases from V and 6 bases from J, with 17 bases between. From germline, CDR1 is LNHDA and CDR2 SQIVND (reference sequence). The CDR3: CAGPNREGQPQHF. As DNA, the CDR3 is TGTGCCGGCCCGAACAGGGAGGGTCAGCCCCAGCATTTT.

This clonotype was counted ten times or more. This chain joins TRBV7-2 and TRBJ1-1; D not resolved. Germline V gives CDR1 SGHTA, CDR2 FQGNSA. This CDR3 has 14 residues. The V gene lost 4 bases and the J gene lost 2 bases, with 11 bases spanning the gap. The CDR3 loop reads CASSSLGVNTEAFF. CDR3 nucleotide sequence: TGTGCCAGCAGCTCGCTCGGGGTAAACACTGAAGCTTTCTTT.

The chain recombines TRBV25-1 with TRBJ1-1; maybe TRBD1 (6 bases). CDR1 is MGHDK and CDR2 is SYGVNS in the germline V gene. V shed 4 bases and J shed 10 bases, with 19 bases lying between them. CDR3 size: 14 residues. This CDR3 is CASSARTAERGAFF. DNA for the CDR3: TGTGCCAGCAGTGCCCGGACAGCCGAACGGGGAGCTTTCTTT.

The CDR3 reads CASSQDGFFYGYTF. CDR3 DNA sequence: TGTGCCAGCAGCCAAGACGGCTTTTTCTATGGCTACACCTTC. The chain carries TRBV3-1 and TRBJ1-2, with D unresolved. The V end lost 0 bases, the J end lost 4 bases, and 9 bases lay between the germline ends. The germline V gene encodes CDR1 LGHDT and CDR2 YNNKEL (reference sequence). The CDR3 has 14 residues.

This clonotype was observed many times. The J gene is TRBJ1-2, the V gene TRBV2; 8 bases map to TRBD1. The CDR3 runs to 15 residues. V lost 5 bases to trimming and J lost 4 bases; unmatched junction nucleotides: 9. Germline V CDR1 and CDR2: SNHLY, FYNNEI. The CDR3 bases are TGTGCCAGCAGTTTCCGACAGGGGCCTAGCTATGGCTACACCTTC. It is translated as CASSFRQGPSYGYTF.